What follows are 8 T cell receptor beta chains derived from one specimen sequenced in a study of T-cell reconstitution after alpha-beta-depleted transplantation in children. A TCRbeta library incorporating unique molecular identifiers was prepared. One entry per CDR3 protein, called by TCRdb with MiXCR from the PCR reads. The data hold approximately 210,000 distinct CDR3 sequences, with just over 14% observed a single time. The source was PBMCs from the stem cell graft donor, collected from the stem cell graft. These receptors originate from a human donor who donated a stem cell graft to a child with acute lymphoblastic leukemia.

This clonotype has just a few counts. The rearrangement uses TRBV4-1 and TRBJ2-1; 7 bases line up with TRBD1. The V segment lost 4 bases and the J segment 10 bases; nucleotides outside the gene matches: 13. The germline CDR1 and CDR2 sequences are MGHRA and YSYEKL. The CDR3 extends over 15 amino acids. CDR3 sequence (DNA): TGCGCCAGCAGCCCAAGCCAGGGGGAGCTATGGGAGCAGTTCTTC. Translation: CASSPSQGELWEQFF.

This clonotype showed up many times. The J gene is TRBJ1-1, the V gene TRBV28; D unclear. There are 12 residues in the CDR3. Germline lookup yields CDR1 MDHEN and CDR2 SYDVKM. V lost 5 bases and J 10 bases, leaving 14 bases between the germline ends. The DNA of the CDR3 is TGTGCCAGCAGTGGAACGGTGGGAGGAGCTTTCTTT. It codes for CASSGTVGGAFF.

Only a few counts were recorded for this clonotype. CDR3 region: CSARLSSVSSYNEQFF. The CDR3 DNA reads as TGCAGTGCTAGGCTAAGTAGCGTAAGCTCCTACAATGAGCAGTTCTTC. This chain connects TRBV20-1 to TRBJ2-1; a weak D match, TRBD2 (5 bases). V lost 3 bases, J lost 0 bases, and 15 bases lay in between. The germline gives CDR1 DFQATT, CDR2 SNEGSKA (reference sequence). The CDR3 spans 16 residues.

This clonotype has just a few counts. J is TRBJ2-1 and V is TRBV5-1; 12 bases are shared with TRBD2. Trimming at V came to 4 bases and at J to 5 bases, leaving 4 bases not matched to a gene. The CDR3 has 15 residues. CDR1 and CDR2 (germline): SGHRS, YFSETQ. The CDR3 region has the DNA TGCGCCAGCAGCCCCCTAGCGGGAGGGGACAATGAGCAGTTCTTC. This codes for CASSPLAGGDNEQFF.

The chain employs TRBV5-1 and TRBJ2-7; TRBD1 might be the D (5 bases). Trimming cost V 0 bases and J 3 bases, with 10 bases left between them. Germline V gene sequence: CDR1 SGHRS, CDR2 YFSETQ. The CDR3 consists of 14 residues. The chain's CDR3 is CASSLGQLDYEQYF. In nucleotides, the CDR3 is TGCGCCAGCAGCTTGGGACAGCTCGACTACGAGCAGTACTTC.

This clonotype occurred many times. The junction and the germline gene differ at one end; a read error may be behind it. The rearrangement joins TRBV5-1 to TRBJ2-7; TRBD1 aligns across 9 bases. This CDR3 region has 14 residues. Germline CDR1 and CDR2: SGHRS and YFSETQ. CDR3 sequence (DNA): TGTGCCAGCAGCCCCCGGACAGGGGCTTACGAGCAGTACTTC. This codes for CASSPRTGAYEQYF.

There are many counts of this clonotype. The V and J genes are TRBV10-3 and TRBJ2-7; the D is unclear. Per the germline V gene, CDR1 is ENHRY and CDR2 is SYGVKD. The CDR3 consists of 15 residues. V gave up 2 bases and J gave up 2 bases, with 13 bases separating them. The CDR3 is CAISEIASETYEQYF. The CDR3, as DNA: TGTGCCATCAGTGAGATCGCTTCGGAAACCTACGAGCAGTACTTC.

The chain uses TRBV11-2 and TRBJ2-7; D unclear. Trimming left V 0 bases short and J 6 bases short, with 9 bases between. Germline loops: CDR1 SGHAT, CDR2 FQNNGV. The length of the CDR3 is 13 residues. The CDR3 DNA reads TGTGCCAGCAGCTTAGATCTGGCAGTCGAGCAGTACTTC. It codes for CASSLDLAVEQYF.